This TCR beta chain was found in a study of PD-1 blockade in classical Hodgkin lymphoma. Findings of the study overall: CD4+ TCR diversity climbed significantly by C4D1, unlike CD8+ TCR diversity. Patients newly diagnosed and complete responders had comparable baseline diversity.

As to this clone: The antigen is unknown.

Repertoires were generated with immunoSEQ multiplex PCR, while TCRdb's copy carries only in-frame clones and drops some. The table includes about 100,000 clones, roughly 90% detected once. The CDR3 extends over 14 amino acids. CDR1 and CDR2 (germline): SGHAT, FQNNGV. V shed 6 bases and J shed 0 bases, with 10 bases lying between them. Exposure to brentuximab vedotin varied, and each patient had relapsed following autologous stem cell transplantation. The clonotype originates from a human donor with classical Hodgkin lymphoma. The sequenced sample was peripheral blood mononuclear cells (PBMCs), obtained before the second cycle of nivolumab. The chain joins TRBV11-2 to TRBJ2-3; D might be TRBD1 (5 bases). The CDR3 region has the DNA TGTGCCAGCAGAAGGGGAACTAGCACAGATACGCAGTATTTT. Translating it yields CASRRGTSTDTQYF. Combining the CDR3 with reference TRBV11-2 and TRBJ2-3 gives the whole variable domain EAGVAQSPRYKIIEKRQSVAFWCNPISGHATLYWYQQILGQGPKLLIQFQNNGVVDDSQLPKDRFSAERLKGVDSTLKIQPAKLEDSAVYLCASRRGTSTDTQYFGPGTRLTVL.